This entry lists 3 T cell receptor beta chains sequenced from one sample in a study of blood T cell repertoires in COVID-19. Measured with immunoSEQ multiplex PCR; TCRdb has only the in-frame clones, and not every one. The sample contains 350,000 or so clones, around nine tenths of which appear only once. The material sequenced was peripheral blood. The receptors derive from a woman aged 60 to 75 with COVID-19, enrolled during active disease.

In this sample, this clone turned up once. The chain combines TRBV6-6 with TRBJ2-4; 9 bases map to TRBD2. The CDR3 totals 13 residues. V shed 11 bases, J shed 9 bases, and the junction held 11 bases outside the gene matches. CDR1 and CDR2 (germline): MNHNY, SVGAGI (reference sequence). The CDR3 is CAGGGAEGSIQYF. The CDR3 DNA reads as TGTGCCGGCGGGGGGGCCGAAGGGAGCATTCAGTACTTC.

V is TRBV4-1 and J is TRBJ2-5, with 9 bases that match TRBD1. With 0 bases clipped from V and 1 base from J, the junction kept 3 bases outside the gene matches. CDR3 length: 16 residues. The germline gives CDR1 MGHRA, CDR2 YSYEKL. The CDR3 here is CASSQDMGQGQETQYF. The CDR3 DNA follows: TGCGCCAGCAGCCAAGATATGGGACAGGGCCAAGAGACCCAGTACTTC.

In the case of this clone: A read error may account for a junction end that differs from germline. The rearrangement uses TRBV7-7 and TRBJ2-7; D possibly corresponds to TRBD1 (5 bases). The germline CDR1 and CDR2 sequences are SSHAT and FNYEAQ (reference sequence). The CDR3 sequence is 15 residues long. The CDR3 bases are TGTGCTAGCAGCCCTGGGCAGGCGGACACTTACGAGCAGTACTTC. Residues: CASSPGQADTYEQYF.